This entry concerns a single T cell receptor (beta chain). As yet, its antigen is unknown. TCRdb keeps only in-frame clones here, not all; method: immunoSEQ multiplex PCR. The sample shows over 85,000 clones, about 95% of them seen only once. Germline V gene lookup returns CDR1 MGHDK and CDR2 SYGVNS. Deletions cut 4 bases from V and 5 bases from J, with 6 bases between. The CDR3 covers 11 residues. The sample belongs to a study of graft-versus-host responses after intestinal transplantation. Study-wide context: Recipients got multivisceral, liver-intestinal, or isolated intestinal transplants. Every recipient underwent anti-thymocyte globulin induction, then tacrolimus and steroids for 2 to 3 years.

Study-level points and caveats: Recipient marrow contained GvH clones, some of which appeared first in ileum or blood. Subjects displaying graft-donor T cell macrochimerism possessed elevated graft-versus-host to host-versus-graft clonal ratios inside allografts.

The specimen was unstimulated CD4+ T cells sorted from spleen or lymph node cells, collected before transplant. This sequence was found in a human donor who was the organ donor for an intestinal transplant. The V gene is TRBV25-1, the J gene TRBJ2-7; D is uncertain. The CDR3 DNA sequence: TGTGCCAGCAGTGTCCGGGACGAGCAGTACTTC. Protein product: CASSVRDEQYF.